A single sample is the source of the 3 T cell receptor beta chains below, sequenced in a study of cytomegalovirus exposure and HLA in healthy donors. PCR primers comprised 60 Vbeta and 13 Jbeta primers. TCRdb's table, derived via immunoSEQ multiplex PCR, lists solely in-frame clones and lacks some. The sample has some 110,000 clones, roughly 82% seen once. The sample consisted of PBMCs. These receptor sequences come from a woman aged 50 to 60 in good health and CMV-seropositive.

The V and J genes are TRBV30 and TRBJ1-6, with 10 positions matching TRBD1. With 3 bases clipped from V and 7 bases from J, the junction kept 9 bases outside the gene matches. Germline V gene sequence: CDR1 GTSNPN, CDR2 SVGIG (reference sequence). The CDR3 is 16 residues long. CDR3 loop: CAWRGRPGQGNSPLHF. The DNA for the CDR3 is TGTGCCTGGAGAGGGAGACCGGGACAGGGGAATTCACCCCTCCACTTT.

This clone was counted a single time. The chain recombines TRBV10-3 with TRBJ2-3; no definite D call. Deletions cut 10 bases from V and 0 bases from J, with 20 bases between. The CDR3 consists of 16 residues. CDR1 is ENHRY, CDR2 SYGVKD, per germline. The CDR3 nucleotides read TGTGCCAGCTCAAAACGCACAGCTACTAGCACAGATACGCAGTATTTT. It is translated as CASSKRTATSTDTQYF.

The chain carries TRBV10-3 and TRBJ2-3, with 9 positions matching TRBD1. CDR3 size: 14 residues. The V gene's germline CDR1 is ENHRY and CDR2 SYGVKD. V shed 6 bases, J shed 2 bases, and the junction held 3 bases outside the gene matches. The CDR3 DNA sequence: TGTGCCATCAGGGACAGGGGAACCACAGATACGCAGTATTTT. Translated: CAIRDRGTTDTQYF.